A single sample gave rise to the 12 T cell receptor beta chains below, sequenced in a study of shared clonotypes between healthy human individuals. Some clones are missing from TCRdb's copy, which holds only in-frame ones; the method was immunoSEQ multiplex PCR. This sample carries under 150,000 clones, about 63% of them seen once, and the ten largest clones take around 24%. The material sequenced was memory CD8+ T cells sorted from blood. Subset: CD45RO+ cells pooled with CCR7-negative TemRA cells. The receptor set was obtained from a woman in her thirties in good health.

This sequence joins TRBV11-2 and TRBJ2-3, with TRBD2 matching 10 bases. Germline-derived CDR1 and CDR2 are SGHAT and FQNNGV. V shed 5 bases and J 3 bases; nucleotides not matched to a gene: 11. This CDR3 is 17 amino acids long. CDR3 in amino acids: CASSRELAGVRTDTQYF. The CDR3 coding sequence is TGTGCCAGCAGCCGAGAGCTAGCGGGAGTAAGGACAGATACGCAGTATTTT.

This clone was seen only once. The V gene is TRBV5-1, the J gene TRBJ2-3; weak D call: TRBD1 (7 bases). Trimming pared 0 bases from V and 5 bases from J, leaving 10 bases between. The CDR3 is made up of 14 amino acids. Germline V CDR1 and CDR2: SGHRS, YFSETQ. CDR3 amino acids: CASSLGQGGDTQYF. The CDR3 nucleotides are TGCGCCAGCAGCTTGGGCCAGGGGGGAGATACGCAGTATTTT.

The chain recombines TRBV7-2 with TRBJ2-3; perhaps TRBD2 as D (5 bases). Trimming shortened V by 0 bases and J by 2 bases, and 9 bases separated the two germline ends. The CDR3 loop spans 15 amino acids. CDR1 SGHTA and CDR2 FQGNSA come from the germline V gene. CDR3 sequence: CASSLAPAATDTQYF. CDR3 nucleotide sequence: TGTGCCAGCAGCTTAGCGCCAGCGGCCACAGATACGCAGTATTTT.

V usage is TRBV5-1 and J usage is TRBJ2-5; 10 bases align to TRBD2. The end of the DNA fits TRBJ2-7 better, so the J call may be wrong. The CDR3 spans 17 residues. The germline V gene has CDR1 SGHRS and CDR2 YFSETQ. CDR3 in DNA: TGCGCCAGCAGCTTGAGGGGAAGCGGGAGGGCTTCCTACGAGCAGTACTTC. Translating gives CASSLRGSGRASYEQYF.

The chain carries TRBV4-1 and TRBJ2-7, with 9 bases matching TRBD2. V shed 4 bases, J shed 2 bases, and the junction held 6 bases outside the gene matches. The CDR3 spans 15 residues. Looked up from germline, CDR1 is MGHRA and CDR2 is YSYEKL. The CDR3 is CASSLRLAETYEQYF. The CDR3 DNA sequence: TGCGCCAGCAGCCTGAGACTAGCGGAGACCTACGAGCAGTACTTC.

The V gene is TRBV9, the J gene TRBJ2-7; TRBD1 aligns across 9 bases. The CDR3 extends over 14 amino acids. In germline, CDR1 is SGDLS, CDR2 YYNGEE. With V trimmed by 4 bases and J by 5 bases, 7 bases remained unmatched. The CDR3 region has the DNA TGTGCCAGCAGCCCAGGACAGGGGAGGGACGAGCAGTACTTC. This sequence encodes CASSPGQGRDEQYF.

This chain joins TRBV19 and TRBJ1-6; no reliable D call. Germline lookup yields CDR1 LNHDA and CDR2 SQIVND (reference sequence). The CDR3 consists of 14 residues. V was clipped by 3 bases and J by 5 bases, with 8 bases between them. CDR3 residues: CASSMVNNNSPLHF. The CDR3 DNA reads TGTGCCAGTAGTATGGTAAACAATAATTCACCCCTCCACTTT.

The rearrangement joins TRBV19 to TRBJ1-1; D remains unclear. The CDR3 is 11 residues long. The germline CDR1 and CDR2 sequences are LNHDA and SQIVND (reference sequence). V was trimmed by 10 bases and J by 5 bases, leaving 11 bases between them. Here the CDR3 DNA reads TGTGCCACCACAGCCCCGACTGAAGCTTTCTTT. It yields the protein CATTAPTEAFF.

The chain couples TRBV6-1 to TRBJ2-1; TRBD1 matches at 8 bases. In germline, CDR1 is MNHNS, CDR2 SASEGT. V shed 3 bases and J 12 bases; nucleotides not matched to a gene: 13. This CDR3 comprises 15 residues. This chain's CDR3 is CASSEGTGSPAAQFF. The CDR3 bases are TGTGCCAGCAGTGAGGGGACAGGCAGCCCCGCGGCGCAGTTCTTC.

The CDR3 bases are TGTGCCAGCAGTGGACTAGAGTCCAATGAGCAGTTCTTC. Its protein is CASSGLESNEQFF. V usage is TRBV6-4 and J usage is TRBJ2-1; D is perhaps TRBD2 (6 bases). The germline V and J ends were trimmed by 4 bases and 6 bases, with 10 bases remaining between them. This CDR3 contains 13 residues. In germline, CDR1 is MRHNA, CDR2 SNTAGT.

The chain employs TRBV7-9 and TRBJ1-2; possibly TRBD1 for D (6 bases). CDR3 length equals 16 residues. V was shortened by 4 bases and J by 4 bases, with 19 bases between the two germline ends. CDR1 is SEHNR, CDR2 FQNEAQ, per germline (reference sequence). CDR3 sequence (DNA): TGTGCCAGCAGCTCCCAGGAGGGGGGTATAGGCTATGGCTACACCTTC. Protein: CASSSQEGGIGYGYTF. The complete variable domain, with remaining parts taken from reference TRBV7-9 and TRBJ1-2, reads DTGVSQNPRHKITKRGQNVTFRCDPISEHNRLYWYRQTLGQGPEFLTYFQNEAQLEKSRLLSDRFSAERPKGSFSTLEIQRTEQGDSAMYLCASSSQEGGIGYGYTFGSGTRLTVV.

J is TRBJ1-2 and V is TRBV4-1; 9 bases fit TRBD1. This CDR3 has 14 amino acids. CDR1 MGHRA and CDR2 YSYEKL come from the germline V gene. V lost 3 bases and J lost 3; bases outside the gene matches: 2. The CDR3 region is CASSQTGGYYGYTF. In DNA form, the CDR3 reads TGCGCCAGCAGCCAGACAGGGGGATACTATGGCTACACCTTC.